What follows describes a single T cell receptor beta chain. This sample was taken from a study of blood T cell repertoires in COVID-19. Turning to the study itself: Spain, Italy and the United States supplied samples that represented acute and convalescent COVID-19.

In germline, CDR1 is KGHSH, CDR2 LQKENI. Trimming cost V 4 bases and J 3 bases; bases outside gene matches: 4. CDR3 length equals 15 residues. The table came from immunoSEQ multiplex PCR; TCRdb's copy has only in-frame clones and leaves some out. The profile shows about 340,000 clones, 80% to 90% of them singletons. Material: peripheral blood. The V gene is TRBV18, the J gene TRBJ2-2; 8 nucleotides align to TRBD1. This sequence was found in a man in his thirties or forties with active or convalescent COVID-19. The CDR3 sequence is CASSLQGVDTGELFF. In DNA form, the CDR3 reads TGTGCCAGCTCACTACAGGGGGTTGACACCGGGGAGCTGTTTTTT.